One and the same sample provided the 16 T cell receptor beta chains below, sequenced in a study of tumor-infiltrating lymphocytes in primary liver carcinoma. The researchers obtained blood RNA from unsorted whole blood and also extracted germline DNA. With around 490 ng total RNA as template and a constant-region primer, TCR beta cDNA was made. Libraries for TCR beta were built through three nested multiplex PCR rounds, which together made up a slightly modified ARM-PCR procedure. Rounds one and two of PCR, each of roughly 11 cycles, were primed with TRBV1-TRBV30 forward primers and a C-beta reverse primer. One entry per CDR3 protein results from TCRdb running MiXCR on the multiplex PCR reads. The sample records about 330,000 distinct CDR3 sequences, 65% being singletons. Sequenced sample: peripheral blood. The receptors were sampled from a man aged 35 to 55 with primary liver carcinoma and hepatitis B virus infection.

This clonotype was recorded a few times. The chain recombines TRBV19 with TRBJ2-7, with TRBD2 matching over 11 bases. The germline V gene has CDR1 LNHDA and CDR2 SQIVND (reference sequence). V lost 4 bases and J lost 1; bases outside the gene matches: 6. The CDR3 is 16 residues long. CDR3 region: CASSTSLAGVSYEQYF. CDR3 sequence (DNA): TGTGCCAGTAGTACCTCACTAGCGGGAGTTTCCTACGAGCAGTACTTC.

Details on this clonotype: No conserved phenylalanine or tryptophan ends this CDR3, so it is likely a read error. Because the CDR3's place on the DNA is in doubt, the DNA is left out and the CDR3 is given as listed by TCRdb. The J gene is TRBJ1-1, the V gene TRBV11-2. The CDR3 spans 15 amino acids, including both terminal residues. The germline V gene has CDR1 SGHAT and CDR2 FQNNGV. The CDR3 sequence is CASSGGLGEDTEASL.

This clonotype was counted at least ten times. This chain uses TRBV11-2 with TRBJ2-1; D remains ambiguous. The CDR3 totals 13 residues. Trimming took off 5 bases at V and 4 bases at J, with 9 bases between the two ends. CDR1 and CDR2 from the germline V gene are SGHAT and FQNNGV. In DNA form, the CDR3 reads TGTGCCAGCAGCCAAGAACTTTACAATGAGCAGTTCTTC. It yields the protein CASSQELYNEQFF.

A remark on this clonotype: It may be a read error: a sequence one base away is much more abundant. The V gene is TRBV29-1, the J gene TRBJ2-1, with 8 bases that match TRBD1. The CDR3 sequence is 13 residues long. Germline assignment: CDR1 SQVTM and CDR2 ANQGSEA. The CDR3 DNA reads TGCAGCGTTGGGAGGACAGGGTACAATGTGCAGTTCTTC. Amino acid sequence: CSVGRTGYNVQFF.

In regard to this clonotype: This CDR3 is missing its conserved last phenylalanine or tryptophan, likely due to a read error. V and J are TRBV11-2 and TRBJ2-7; D unresolved. The CDR3 has 13 residues. Germline CDR1 SGHAT, CDR2 FQNNGV. CDR3 loop: CANSSSTSYEQYL. In DNA form, the CDR3 reads TGTGCCAACAGCTCGTCGACATCCTACGAGCAGTACCTC.

This chain links TRBV12-3 or TRBV12-4 with TRBJ2-5, with D uncertain. The CDR3 totals 15 residues. Trimming stripped 5 bases from V and 2 bases from J, with 15 bases between. The CDR3 sequence: CASSPLRGTQETQYF. The DNA for the CDR3 is TGTGCCAGCAGTCCTCTACGCGGTACACAAGAGACCCAGTACTTC.

This clonotype was counted ten times or more. The chain uses TRBV11-2 and TRBJ2-7; D unresolved. The CDR3 length is 11 residues. Germline CDR1 reads SGHAT; CDR2 reads FQNNGV. The germline V and J ends were trimmed by 7 bases and 3 bases, with 7 bases remaining between them. This chain's CDR3 is CASTESYEQYF. The CDR3 DNA reads as TGTGCCAGCACGGAGAGCTACGAGCAGTACTTC.

The chain couples TRBV5-4 to TRBJ1-2, with a weak D call TRBD1 (5 bases). Germline V CDR1 and CDR2: SGHNT, YYREEE (reference sequence). CDR3 length: 13 amino acids. V was shortened by 3 bases and J by 9 bases, with 15 bases between the two germline ends. This CDR3 is CASSSFQGSCYTF. In nucleotides, the CDR3 is TGTGCCAGCAGCTCATTCCAGGGTAGTTGCTACACCTTC.

This clonotype was picked up many times. This sequence joins TRBV4-3 and TRBJ1-5, with a tentative D call TRBD1 (6 bases). The V and J ends lost 0 bases and 7 bases respectively, with 13 bases between them. The CDR3 is made up of 15 amino acids. CDR1 is LGHNA and CDR2 is YSLEER in the germline V gene. CDR3 protein: CASSQDTGGGQPQHF. CDR3 DNA sequence: TGCGCCAGCAGCCAAGATACCGGGGGCGGCCAGCCCCAGCATTTT.

On this clonotype itself: At one of its ends the junction is not consistent with the germline gene, which may arise from a read error. The chain carries TRBV5-5 and TRBJ2-2; D may be TRBD1 (6 bases). The CDR3 runs 16 residues. Germline V gives CDR1 SGHKS, CDR2 YYEKEE (reference sequence). CDR3 bases: TGTGCCAACAGCTTGGGCCAGGGGAGAAACACCGGGGAGCCGTTTTTT. This codes for CANSLGQGRNTGEPFF.

This clonotype has ten or more counts. This chain links TRBV4-3 with TRBJ2-2; perhaps TRBD1 as D (5 bases). The germline gives CDR1 LGHNA, CDR2 YSLEER. CDR3 length: 13 residues. Between the trimmed V and J ends, which lost 3 bases and 10 bases, there was a span of 12 bases. The CDR3 DNA reads TGCGCCAGCAGCCATTTCAGGACAATGGAGCTGTTTTTT. It translates to CASSHFRTMELFF.

This clonotype appeared a single time. A much more abundant neighbour one base away suggests this may be a read error. The chain is built from TRBV6-5 and TRBJ2-7; 9 bases are shared with TRBD1. The CDR3 runs to 11 residues. Germline lookup yields CDR1 MNHEY and CDR2 SVGAGI. The CDR3 sequence: CASSTGGEHYF. CDR3 nucleotides: TGTGCCAGCAGTACAGGGGGCGAGCATTACTTC.

Comments on this clonotype: A junction end diverges from the germline sequence, so it may reflect a read error. The rearrangement uses TRBV12-3 or TRBV12-4 and TRBJ1-1; no clear D. The CDR3 loop spans 13 amino acids. The CDR3 DNA is TGTGCCAACAGTTTACAGCTTAACGCTGAAGCTTTCTTT. It codes for CANSLQLNAEAFF.

On this clonotype: Given a much more abundant clone one base away, this may be a read error. V gene TRBV10-3 combines with J gene TRBJ2-1; D is uncertain. This CDR3 is built from 13 residues. The germline CDR1 and CDR2 sequences are ENHRY and SYGVKD. Written as DNA, the CDR3 is TGTGCCATCCTGGGGTTTGGTGACAATGAGCAGCTCTTC. Its translation: CAILGFGDNEQLF.

The V and J genes are TRBV29-1 and TRBJ2-1, with TRBD2 matching 7 bases. V lost 5 bases and J lost 6; bases outside the gene matches: 19. The CDR3 is made up of 17 amino acids. Per the germline V gene, CDR1 is SQVTM and CDR2 is ANQGSEA. In DNA, the CDR3 is TGCAGCGTTCCGGCTAGTGGGAGGGCCGGGTCTTTCAATGAGCAGTTCTTC. The encoded protein is CSVPASGRAGSFNEQFF.

For this clonotype: A read error may produce the germline difference seen at one junction end. The rearrangement uses TRBV11-2 and TRBJ2-5, with 10 positions matching TRBD1. The CDR3 consists of 18 residues. Germline V gene sequence: CDR1 SGHAT, CDR2 FQNNGV. The CDR3 DNA sequence: TGTACCAGCAGCTTACGCCAACCGGGACAGGGGCTTCAAGGGACCCAGTACTTC. Its translation: CTSSLRQPGQGLQGTQYF.